What follows are 21 T cell receptor beta chains derived from one specimen sequenced in a study of cytomegalovirus exposure and HLA in healthy donors. Method: immunoSEQ multiplex PCR; TCRdb's copy keeps in-frame clones and lacks some. This sample has 160,000 or so clones, with roughly 84% found just once. The material sequenced was PBMCs. The receptor source for this set is a man aged 25-40 years in good health and CMV-seropositive.

The CDR3 bases are TGTGCCATCAGTCTCCCCTCAGATACGCAGTATTTT. It yields the protein CAISLPSDTQYF. The chain recombines TRBV10-3 with TRBJ2-3; no definite D call. The ends were cut back, 5 bases at V and 4 bases at J, with 7 bases in the middle. Germline values: CDR1 ENHRY, CDR2 SYGVKD. The CDR3 is 12 amino acids.

V gene TRBV15 combines with J gene TRBJ2-7; a weak D match, TRBD2 (5 bases). CDR3 size: 13 residues. Between the trimmed V and J ends, which lost 0 bases and 5 bases, there was a span of 8 bases. Germline values: CDR1 LNHNV, CDR2 YYDKDF (reference sequence). The CDR3 loop reads CATSRDRRNEQYF. CDR3 nucleotide sequence: TGTGCCACCAGCAGAGATCGGAGGAACGAGCAGTACTTC.

V and J are TRBV28 and TRBJ1-2; TRBD1 is a possible D gene (6 bases). Trimming took 6 bases from V and 3 from J, leaving 14 bases between them. The CDR3 has 14 amino acids. Germline V gene sequence: CDR1 MDHEN, CDR2 SYDVKM. DNA for the CDR3: TGTGCCAGCAGCCTCGCGGACAGTCACTATGGCTACACCTTC. This codes for CASSLADSHYGYTF.

The gene calls are TRBV11-3 and TRBJ2-3; 9 bases line up with TRBD1. CDR1 and CDR2 (germline): SGHNT, YENEEA. Trimming at V came to 8 bases and at J to 4 bases, leaving 4 bases not matched to a gene. The CDR3 contains 13 residues. The CDR3 is CASAGQGSDTQYF. DNA for the CDR3: TGTGCCAGCGCGGGACAGGGATCAGATACGCAGTATTTT.

The chain uses TRBV29-1 and TRBJ2-7; 8 nucleotides line up with TRBD1. With 7 bases clipped from V and 7 bases from J, the junction kept 12 bases outside the gene matches. Germline loops: CDR1 SQVTM, CDR2 ANQGSEA. The CDR3 is made up of 13 amino acids. The CDR3 sequence: CSAVRQGQREQYF. The CDR3 bases are TGCAGCGCCGTCCGACAGGGGCAGAGGGAGCAGTACTTC.

This sequence joins TRBV5-1 and TRBJ2-3, with 10 bases identical to TRBD2. With V trimmed by 4 bases and J by 3 bases, 5 bases remained unmatched. Germline lookup yields CDR1 SGHRS and CDR2 YFSETQ. The CDR3 sequence is 15 residues long. CDR3 nucleotide sequence: TGCGCCAGCAGCCCCCGGACTAGCGGTACAGATACGCAGTATTTT. As protein: CASSPRTSGTDTQYF.

The gene calls are TRBV29-1 and TRBJ1-1; a weak D match, TRBD1 (5 bases). Trimming left V 6 bases short and J 3 bases short, with 14 bases between. This CDR3 has 13 amino acids. Germline V gives CDR1 SQVTM, CDR2 ANQGSEA. The CDR3 loop is CSVDGRADTEAFF. In DNA form, the CDR3 reads TGCAGCGTCGATGGCAGGGCGGACACTGAAGCTTTCTTT.

V and J are TRBV6-6 and TRBJ2-1, with D tentatively TRBD2 (5 bases). The germline CDR1 and CDR2 sequences are MNHNY and SVGAGI (reference sequence). Trimming took 8 bases from V and 4 from J, leaving 18 bases between them. CDR3 length: 15 residues. The CDR3 coding sequence is TGTGCCAGCGCCCCAGCCCTAGCTCAGTACAATGAGCAGTTCTTC. Its translation: CASAPALAQYNEQFF.

CDR3 protein: CASSFRGRGNTIYF. In nucleotides, the CDR3 is TGTGCCAGCAGCTTTAGGGGGCGAGGAAACACCATATATTTT. The V and J genes are TRBV7-2 and TRBJ1-3, with 7 bases aligning to TRBD1. Unmatched junction bases numbered 3, after V lost 3 bases and J lost 4 bases. The CDR3 extends over 14 amino acids. Per germline, CDR1 SGHTA and CDR2 FQGNSA. Filled out from reference TRBV7-2 and TRBJ1-3, the complete variable domain reads GAGVSQSPSNKVTEKGKDVELRCDPISGHTALYWYRQSLGQGLEFLIYFQGNSAPDKSGLPSDRFSAERTGGSVSTLTIQRTQQEDSAVYLCASSFRGRGNTIYFGEGSWLTVV.

V gene TRBV11-3 combines with J gene TRBJ2-1; D may be TRBD1 (6 bases). Trimming took 5 bases from V and 5 from J, leaving 10 bases between them. Looked up from germline, CDR1 is SGHNT and CDR2 is YENEEA. The CDR3 contains 13 residues. CDR3 coding DNA: TGTGCCAGCAGCCCAGGGGCAGACAATGAGCAGTTCTTC. Its translation is CASSPGADNEQFF.

Worth noting for this clone: The sample holds other DNA sequences that translate to the same CDR3. The CDR3 region has the DNA TGTGCCAGCAGTCTGCGGGAAGGAGATACGCAGTATTTT. It encodes CASSLREGDTQYF. The chain links TRBV7-3 to TRBJ2-3, with D possibly being TRBD2 (6 bases). V was pared by 6 bases and J by 5 bases, with 12 bases between. The CDR3 length is 13 residues. The germline gives CDR1 SGHTA, CDR2 FQGTGA.

The V gene is TRBV27, the J gene TRBJ2-1, with a possible D match to TRBD2 (7 bases). Trimming pared 2 bases from V and 4 bases from J, leaving 12 bases between. The CDR3 is 15 residues long. The germline gives CDR1 MNHEY, CDR2 SMNVEV (reference sequence). Here the CDR3 reads CASSLGGGAYNEQFF. CDR3 DNA sequence: TGTGCCAGCAGTTTAGGTGGGGGGGCTTACAATGAGCAGTTCTTC.

The chain couples TRBV5-1 to TRBJ2-3; D remains ambiguous. This CDR3 comprises 13 residues. Trimming shortened V by 0 bases and J by 2 bases, and 4 bases separated the two germline ends. Germline-derived CDR1 and CDR2 are SGHRS and YFSETQ. CDR3 in amino acids: CASSLELTDTQYF. The DNA of the CDR3 is TGCGCCAGCAGCTTGGAGCTCACAGATACGCAGTATTTT.

This sequence joins TRBV15 and TRBJ2-7; D is possibly TRBD2 (7 bases). CDR1 is LNHNV and CDR2 is YYDKDF in the germline V gene (reference sequence). Trimming shortened V by 5 bases and J by 7 bases, and 18 bases separated the two germline ends. CDR3 size: 14 residues. The CDR3 here is CATSPRRTAGEQYF. In DNA form, the CDR3 reads TGTGCCACCAGCCCTCGTAGGACAGCGGGGGAGCAGTACTTC.

This chain links TRBV4-3 with TRBJ2-3; weak D call: TRBD2 (5 bases). The ends were cut back, 0 bases at V and 3 bases at J, with 10 bases in the middle. The CDR3 covers 15 residues. Germline CDR1 reads LGHNA; CDR2 reads YSLEER. The CDR3 DNA follows: TGCGCCAGCAGCCAAGAAGGGAGCAGGACAGATACGCAGTATTTT. Translating gives CASSQEGSRTDTQYF.

The chain is built from TRBV4-2 and TRBJ2-7; D uncertain. V was clipped by 0 bases and J by 2 bases, with 14 bases between them. Germline CDR1 reads LGHNA; CDR2 reads YNFKEQ. The CDR3 is 16 amino acids. CDR3 bases: TGTGCCAGCAGCCAAGAAGTCGCAGGCGCTGCCTACGAGCAGTACTTC. This translates into CASSQEVAGAAYEQYF.

V is TRBV9 and J is TRBJ2-3; D might be TRBD1 (5 bases). The CDR3 sequence is 14 residues long. Trimming cost V 2 bases and J 3 bases, with 10 bases left between them. Germline lookup yields CDR1 SGDLS and CDR2 YYNGEE. The CDR3 sequence: CASSVIGATDTQYF. The CDR3 DNA follows: TGTGCCAGCAGCGTGATAGGGGCTACAGATACGCAGTATTTT.

This chain connects TRBV9 to TRBJ2-3, with D unclear. The CDR3 length is 17 residues. Trimming took 3 bases from V and 1 from J, leaving 18 bases between them. CDR1 and CDR2 from the germline V gene are SGDLS and YYNGEE. CDR3 nucleotide sequence: TGTGCCAGCAGCGGAAGGATTACAGAGAAGGGCACAGATACGCAGTATTTT. It translates to CASSGRITEKGTDTQYF.

The chain links TRBV15 to TRBJ1-2; 12 positions match TRBD1. With V trimmed by 3 bases and J by 4 bases, 6 bases remained unmatched. The V gene's germline CDR1 is LNHNV and CDR2 YYDKDF (reference sequence). This CDR3 has 16 residues. The CDR3 DNA is TGTGCCACCAGCAGTTCCCCGGGACAGGGGGCCTATGGCTACACCTTC. The encoded protein is CATSSSPGQGAYGYTF.

By share, this clone ranks as medium-sized. The chain carries TRBV6-4 and TRBJ1-5; D unresolved. The V end was cut by 5 bases, the J end by 6 bases, with 11 bases between. This CDR3 is built from 13 residues. Per germline, CDR1 MRHNA and CDR2 SNTAGT. CDR3 nucleotides: TGTGCCAGCAGTTCCCAGGCGAGTCAGCCCCAGCATTTT. Translating gives CASSSQASQPQHF.

The V call is TRBV5-1, the J call TRBJ1-2; 8 nucleotides match TRBD1. Germline V gene data show CDR1 as SGHRS and CDR2 as YFSETQ. CDR3 length: 17 amino acids. Trimming took 0 bases from V and 5 from J; bases not matched to a gene: 12. The CDR3 DNA is TGCGCCAGCAGCTTGGCCTCGGACAGGGACCCAATTTATGGCTACACCTTC. It specifies CASSLASDRDPIYGYTF.